The present TCR beta chain was sequenced within a study of identical twins (dated by TCRdb to 2016 to 2017). About the study as a whole: The study deep-sequenced TCR alpha and beta repertoires from monozygotic twins, unrelated adults of various ages and cord blood to test whether fetal clonotypes persist. To rule out contamination, replicate twin experiments were performed at different times with different library preparation protocols.

Overall results and qualifications from the work: Zero-insertion analyses could be partly confounded by invariant T cells such as MAIT and iNKT, though diverse VJ usage argued against such confounding for most clonotypes. Compared with coincidental sharing between unrelated individuals, an excess of low generation-probability sequences was observed among out-of-frame TCR alpha sequences shared between twins. Out-of-frame TCR alpha sharing in monozygotic twins was systematically underestimated by recombination models, whereas sharing between unrelated individuals was in agreement with the recombination models. Excess twin sharing in beta out-of-frame sequences was weaker because fewer shared sequences lowered the signal-to-noise ratio. Fewer insertions were carried by abundant cord blood beta clonotypes; a weaker similar trend was observed in young adult naive repertoires, while no such trend was observed in memory repertoires. Because the same donors could not be followed over many years, conclusions were based on cross-sectional statistical analysis.

Every donor was a healthy Caucasian. The twin cohort comprised three pairs of female monozygotic twins, all aged roughly 18 to 30 years. CD4+ and CD8+ T cell populations were isolated with positive isolation kits from Invitrogen. Receptor libraries were prepared by 5' RACE. These reads were obtained on an Illumina HiSeq 2000. A universal primer binding site was added through template switching, and the final cDNA carried a unique molecular identifier so that TCR cDNA molecules could be counted accurately. First-strand cDNA for TCR alpha and beta chains was synthesized from specific primers in the conserved constant-segment region. To control for contamination, each cDNA library was double barcoded with a SMART-Mk sample barcode plus Illumina barcodes. TruSeq adapter sequences, together with Illumina sample barcodes, were added in two successive PCR steps. TCR alpha and beta cDNA libraries were sequenced on the Illumina HiSeq platform with custom primers. In the original analysis: Raw reads were processed with MiGEC to extract unique molecular identifiers, and MiXCR was used to determine CDR3 positions. Recombination models were inferred per individual with the repgenHMM and IGoR tools using an EM algorithm. The analysis of shared clonotypes was done with the tcR package in R, with sharing normalized by the product of cloneset sizes. To study raw recombination without the effects of thymic and clonal selection, out-of-frame nonproductive sequences were analyzed. TCRdb cleaned the public reads at Q25 with fastp, built clones with MiXCR and kept in-frame beta chains. Under each unique CDR3 protein, matching rows form one entry showing the most common genes and DNA. TCRdb, rather than the study authors, made the V and J calls. The sample table shows a few hundred thousand distinct CDR3 sequences, and approximately 8.6% are seen once. The ten largest clonotypes hold approximately 3% of the sample.

Between the V and J ends, shortened by 1 base and 9 bases respectively, the junction contains 7 bases. The CDR3 contains 11 residues, cysteine and phenylalanine counted. The kept DNA is CDR3 alone, 33 bases in frame from the first base. The germline V gene gives CDR1 as SQVTM and CDR2 as ANQGSEA. This clonotype was seen a few times. Its antigen specificity is not known. The input lacks base qualities; no much larger clone sits a single base away. These data also formed part of another study, on yellow fever vaccine responses in identical twins. As the second study states: The authors reported that the T cell response to vaccination in identical twins appeared partly convergent and partly personalized. The study precisely tracked vaccine-responding T cell clones in identical twins.

The sequencing sample was made of CD8+ T cells sorted from blood. The receptor chain draws on TRBV29-1 and TRBJ2-1, with the D segment identity uncertain. The source of this sequence is a woman younger than 30 in good health. The DNA is as follows: TGCAGCGTTGAAGGGCGCGGTGAGCAGTTCTTC. It translates as CSVEGRGEQFF.